The 26 T cell receptor beta chains given below trace back to one sample, sequenced in a study of cytomegalovirus exposure and HLA in healthy donors. Assay used: immunoSEQ multiplex PCR; TCRdb lists only in-frame clones, some missing. The sample shows over 150,000 clones, 80% to 90% of them seen only once. What was sequenced was PBMCs. The receptors stem from a man between 18 and 29 years old in good health and CMV-seropositive.

The rearrangement links TRBV6-1 to TRBJ2-7, with TRBD2 identical over 7 bases. V trimming: 1 base; J trimming: 7 bases; junction bases outside the gene matches: 4. The CDR3 totals 13 residues. CDR1 is MNHNS and CDR2 is SASEGT in the germline V gene. The CDR3 loop reads CASSEERGWEQYF. In DNA form, the CDR3 reads TGTGCCAGCAGTGAAGAGCGGGGATGGGAGCAGTACTTC.

The chain's CDR3 is CASRATRASSYEQYF. The CDR3 nucleotides are TGCGCCAGCAGGGCAACTAGAGCGAGCTCCTACGAGCAGTACTTC. The V and J genes are TRBV5-1 and TRBJ2-7; a weak D match, TRBD2 (5 bases). Trimming removed 5 bases from V and 0 bases from J, with 15 bases in between. Germline loops: CDR1 SGHRS, CDR2 YFSETQ. The CDR3 covers 15 residues.

The chain recombines TRBV29-1 with TRBJ1-2; D possibly corresponds to TRBD1 (6 bases). This CDR3 has 11 residues. Germline V gives CDR1 SQVTM, CDR2 ANQGSEA. With 7 bases removed from V and 7 bases from J, the gap between germline ends came to 13 bases. This chain's CDR3 is CSGNTGLGYTF. Here the CDR3 DNA reads TGCAGCGGAAATACAGGGCTTGGCTACACCTTC.

The genes are TRBV5-8 and TRBJ2-7, with D tentatively TRBD1 (6 bases). The CDR3 contains 14 residues. Trimming removed 4 bases at V and 2 bases at J, with 13 bases between. Germline V gives CDR1 SGHTS, CDR2 YDEGEE. The CDR3 DNA is TGTGCCAGCAGCCCCCGGGACACTGCCTACGAGCAGTACTTC. Residues: CASSPRDTAYEQYF.

The rearrangement joins TRBV7-9 to TRBJ1-4; TRBD1 matches 9 bases. Trimming removed 1 base from V and 4 bases from J; junction bases left unmatched: 10. The CDR3 length is 18 residues. Germline V gene data show CDR1 as SEHNR and CDR2 as FQNEAQ (reference sequence). The CDR3 region has the DNA TGTGCCAGCAGCTTAGTTCGGACAGGGGTCCTATTTAATGAAAAACTGTTTTTT. This sequence encodes CASSLVRTGVLFNEKLFF.

The chain combines TRBV7-9 with TRBJ1-4; D is unresolved. V was trimmed by 1 base and J by 5 bases, leaving 17 bases between them. Germline values: CDR1 SEHNR, CDR2 FQNEAQ (reference sequence). This CDR3 comprises 17 residues. The CDR3 protein is CASSLEASGSRNEKLFF. The CDR3 nucleotides read TGTGCCAGCAGCTTAGAGGCCTCCGGGAGTCGCAATGAAAAACTGTTTTTT.

In this sample, this clone turned up once. The chain recombines TRBV15 with TRBJ2-5, with 7 positions matching TRBD1. With 3 bases clipped from V and 2 bases from J, the junction kept 3 bases outside the gene matches. The CDR3 runs to 14 residues. The germline gives CDR1 LNHNV, CDR2 YYDKDF (reference sequence). In DNA form, the CDR3 reads TGTGCCACCAGCAGGGAACAGGGGCAAGAGACCCAGTACTTC. Its translation is CATSREQGQETQYF.

The chain links TRBV7-3 to TRBJ2-3; 13 bases are shared with TRBD2. From germline, CDR1 is SGHTA and CDR2 FQGTGA. With V trimmed by 0 bases and J by 2 bases, 2 bases remained unmatched. This CDR3 region has 17 residues. For the CDR3, the DNA is TGTGCCAGCAGCTTAACGGGACTAGCGGGGATCACAGATACGCAGTATTTT. Translated: CASSLTGLAGITDTQYF.

This chain connects TRBV29-1 to TRBJ1-1; no firm D call. CDR1 and CDR2 (germline): SQVTM, ANQGSEA. CDR3 length equals 15 residues. V gave up 3 bases and J gave up 1 base, with 15 bases separating them. In nucleotides, the CDR3 is TGCAGCGTTGATGGCAGCGGTTTGTGGAACACTGAAGCTTTCTTT. Translated: CSVDGSGLWNTEAFF.

This clone has just one count. The chain couples TRBV30 to TRBJ2-2; weak D call: TRBD1 (6 bases). Trimming cost V 3 bases and J 8 bases, with 16 bases left between them. Germline V CDR1 and CDR2: GTSNPN, SVGIG (reference sequence). The CDR3 runs to 14 residues. CDR3: CAWRPGTFRGELFF. CDR3 nucleotides: TGTGCCTGGAGACCCGGGACATTTAGGGGGGAGCTGTTTTTT.

Only one count was recorded for this clone. This chain joins TRBV6-1 and TRBJ2-2, with D perhaps TRBD1 (6 bases). This CDR3 is 16 amino acids long. Germline V gene sequence: CDR1 MNHNS, CDR2 SASEGT. Trimming took 4 bases from V and 3 from J, leaving 15 bases between them. The CDR3 is CASSGWGQGYTGELFF. CDR3 DNA: TGTGCCAGCAGTGGATGGGGTCAGGGGTACACCGGGGAGCTGTTTTTT.

The count of this clone is one. The chain uses TRBV6-5 and TRBJ2-7; 16 bases agree with TRBD2. This CDR3 comprises 15 residues. V lost 6 bases, J lost 6 bases, and 5 bases stayed unmatched. Germline V gene data show CDR1 as MNHEY and CDR2 as SVGAGI. Here the CDR3 reads CASRDGTSGRGEQYF. In DNA form, the CDR3 reads TGTGCCAGCAGGGACGGGACTAGCGGGAGGGGCGAGCAGTACTTC.

On this clone: One junction end does not reproduce the germline sequence, and a read error may be involved. The chain employs TRBV7-3 and TRBJ1-2, with D possibly matching TRBD1 (5 bases). Germline CDR1 and CDR2: SGHTA and FQGTGA. This CDR3 is 11 amino acids long. Here the CDR3 reads CASSLDGRAYF. Written as DNA, the CDR3 is TGTGCCAGCAGCTTAGACGGCAGGGCTTACTTC. The variable domain in full, completed from reference TRBV7-3 and TRBJ1-2, reads GAGVSQTPSNKVTEKGKYVELRCDPISGHTALYWYRQSLGQGPEFLIYFQGTGAADDSGLPNDRFFAVRPEGSVSTLKIQRTERGDSAVYLCASSLDGRAYFGSGTRLTVV.

The J gene is TRBJ1-1, the V gene TRBV19; no reliable D call. The CDR3 spans 13 residues. V lost 3 bases and J 5 bases, leaving 10 bases between the germline ends. Germline V CDR1 and CDR2: LNHDA, SQIVND (reference sequence). The CDR3 is CASSIDWRTEAFF. Written as DNA, the CDR3 is TGTGCCAGTAGTATTGACTGGAGGACTGAAGCTTTCTTT.

The V and J genes are TRBV5-1 and TRBJ2-7, with TRBD2 matching over 7 bases. Trimming removed 4 bases from V and 0 bases from J; junction bases left unmatched: 7. The CDR3 totals 15 residues. Germline V gene sequence: CDR1 SGHRS, CDR2 YFSETQ. The CDR3 reads CASSVLAGDSYEQYF. Here the CDR3 DNA reads TGCGCCAGCAGCGTGTTGGCGGGGGACTCCTACGAGCAGTACTTC.

This clone has just one count. This chain uses TRBV7-9 with TRBJ1-4; 9 nucleotides match TRBD1. Per germline, CDR1 SEHNR and CDR2 FQNEAQ (reference sequence). The CDR3 sequence is 13 residues long. Germline trimming cut 5 bases from V and 6 bases from J; bases unmatched to any gene: 1. Here the CDR3 DNA reads TGTGCCAGCAGCAGGACAGGGGATGAAAAACTGTTTTTT. It translates to CASSRTGDEKLFF.

This clone appeared once. This chain uses TRBV2 with TRBJ2-5, with TRBD2 identical over 12 bases. The CDR3 is 15 amino acids. Germline CDR1 SNHLY, CDR2 FYNNEI. The junction had 12 bases not matched to a gene; V was cut back by 11 bases and J by 5 bases. CDR3 in amino acids: CALSPLAGGTETQYF. DNA of the CDR3: TGTGCCCTCTCCCCACTAGCGGGAGGTACGGAGACCCAGTACTTC.

The chain combines TRBV7-2 with TRBJ2-2, with 9 bases aligning to TRBD2. This CDR3 has 18 residues. V shed 5 bases, J shed 0 bases, and the junction held 10 bases outside the gene matches. Germline CDR1 and CDR2: SGHTA and FQGNSA. The CDR3 protein is CASSKSGLAQANTGELFF. The DNA for the CDR3 is TGTGCCAGCAGCAAAAGCGGACTAGCGCAAGCGAACACCGGGGAGCTGTTTTTT. The full variable domain, in which reference TRBV7-2 and TRBJ2-2 provide the parts outside the CDR3, is GAGVSQSPSNKVTEKGKDVELRCDPISGHTALYWYRQSLGQGLEFLIYFQGNSAPDKSGLPSDRFSAERTGGSVSTLTIQRTQQEDSAVYLCASSKSGLAQANTGELFFGEGSRLTVL.

The chain recombines TRBV19 with TRBJ1-2; no firm D call. Trimming took 4 bases from V and 1 from J, leaving 13 bases between them. The CDR3 covers 15 residues. The germline V gene encodes CDR1 LNHDA and CDR2 SQIVND (reference sequence). The CDR3 bases are TGTGCCAGTAGTACAGGCAGAGCCTATAACTATGGCTACACCTTC. This sequence encodes CASSTGRAYNYGYTF.

The chain employs TRBV5-1 and TRBJ1-1, with 8 bases identical to TRBD1. CDR1 and CDR2 from the germline V gene are SGHRS and YFSETQ. The length of the CDR3 is 15 residues. The junction had 9 bases not matched to a gene; V was cut back by 3 bases and J by 5 bases. CDR3 in amino acids: CASSSGQGTTTEAFF. The CDR3 DNA sequence: TGCGCCAGCAGCTCCGGACAGGGTACGACAACTGAAGCTTTCTTT.

The rearrangement uses TRBV11-2 and TRBJ2-1, with 10 bases identical to TRBD2. There are 16 residues in the CDR3. Germline V gene data show CDR1 as SGHAT and CDR2 as FQNNGV. V shed 5 bases and J 6 bases; nucleotides not matched to a gene: 10. The CDR3 is CASSRKAGGRLNEQFF. The CDR3 region has the DNA TGTGCCAGCAGCAGAAAAGCGGGAGGGCGTCTCAATGAGCAGTTCTTC.

The chain couples TRBV27 to TRBJ1-5; 9 bases map to TRBD1. V was clipped by 5 bases and J by 4 bases; unmatched bases: 6. Germline lookup yields CDR1 MNHEY and CDR2 SMNVEV (reference sequence). The CDR3 runs to 15 residues. The CDR3 reads CASSTTGTGNQPQHF. CDR3 coding DNA: TGTGCCAGCAGTACAACCGGGACAGGGAATCAGCCCCAGCATTTT.

This clone has a single count. V gene TRBV14 combines with J gene TRBJ2-7; 11 nucleotides agree with TRBD2. Unmatched junction bases numbered 8, after V lost 4 bases and J lost 6 bases. Germline CDR1 SGHDN, CDR2 FVKESK. The CDR3 length is 15 residues. The CDR3 reads CASSRNLAGGGEQYF. CDR3 in DNA: TGTGCCAGCAGCCGGAATCTAGCGGGAGGAGGCGAGCAGTACTTC.

This clone was seen a single time. This chain links TRBV4-1 with TRBJ1-1; D remains unclear. The germline V and J ends were trimmed by 4 bases and 4 bases, with 16 bases remaining between them. This CDR3 is 15 amino acids long. The germline V gene has CDR1 MGHRA and CDR2 YSYEKL. The CDR3 bases are TGCGCCAGCAGCCCAGAGGGAGGAATTGCCACTGAAGCTTTCTTT. It encodes CASSPEGGIATEAFF.

This clone came up a few times. V usage is TRBV19 and J usage is TRBJ2-7, with 13 bases lining up with TRBD2. Trimming cost V 5 bases and J 2 bases; bases outside gene matches: 3. Germline loops: CDR1 LNHDA, CDR2 SQIVND (reference sequence). CDR3 size: 15 residues. The CDR3: CASSSGTSGTYEQYF. DNA of the CDR3: TGTGCCAGTAGTTCCGGGACTAGCGGGACCTACGAGCAGTACTTC.

The chain employs TRBV5-1 and TRBJ2-7, with 10 bases aligning to TRBD1. The V gene's germline CDR1 is SGHRS and CDR2 YFSETQ. CDR3 size: 14 residues. J was trimmed by 7 bases and V by 4 bases; bases with no gene match: 8. As DNA, the CDR3 is TGCGCCAGCAGCCCCACCGGGACAGGGGAGGAGCAGTACTTC. Its protein is CASSPTGTGEEQYF. Full variable domain (remainder filled in from reference TRBV5-1 and TRBJ2-7): KAGVTQTPRYLIKTRGQQVTLSCSPISGHRSVSWYQQTPGQGLQFLFEYFSETQRNKGNFPGRFSGRQFSNSRSEMNVSTLELGDSALYLCASSPTGTGEEQYFGPGTRLTVT.